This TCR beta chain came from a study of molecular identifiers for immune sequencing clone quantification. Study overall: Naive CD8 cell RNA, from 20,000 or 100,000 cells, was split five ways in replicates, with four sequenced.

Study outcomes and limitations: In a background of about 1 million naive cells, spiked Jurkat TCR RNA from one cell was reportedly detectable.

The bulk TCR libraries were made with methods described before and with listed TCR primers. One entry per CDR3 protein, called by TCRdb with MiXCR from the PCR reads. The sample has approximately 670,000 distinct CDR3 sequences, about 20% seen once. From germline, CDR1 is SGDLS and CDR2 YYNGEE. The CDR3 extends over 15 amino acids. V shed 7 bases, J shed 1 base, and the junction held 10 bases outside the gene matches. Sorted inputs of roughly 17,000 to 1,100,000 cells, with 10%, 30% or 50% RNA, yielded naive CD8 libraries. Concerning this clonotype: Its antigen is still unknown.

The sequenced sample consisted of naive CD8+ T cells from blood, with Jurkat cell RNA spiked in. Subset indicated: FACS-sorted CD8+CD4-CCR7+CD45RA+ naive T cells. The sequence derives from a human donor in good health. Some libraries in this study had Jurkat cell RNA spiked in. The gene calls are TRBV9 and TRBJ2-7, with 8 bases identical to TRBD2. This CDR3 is CASPFRGGPSYEQYF. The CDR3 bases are TGTGCCAGCCCATTCCGCGGGGGGCCTTCCTACGAGCAGTACTTC. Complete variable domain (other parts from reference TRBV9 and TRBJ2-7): DSGVTQTPKHLITATGQRVTLRCSPRSGDLSVYWYQQSLDQGLQFLIQYYNGEERAKGNILERFSAQQFPDLHSELNLSSLELGDSALYFCASPFRGGPSYEQYFGPGTRLTVT.